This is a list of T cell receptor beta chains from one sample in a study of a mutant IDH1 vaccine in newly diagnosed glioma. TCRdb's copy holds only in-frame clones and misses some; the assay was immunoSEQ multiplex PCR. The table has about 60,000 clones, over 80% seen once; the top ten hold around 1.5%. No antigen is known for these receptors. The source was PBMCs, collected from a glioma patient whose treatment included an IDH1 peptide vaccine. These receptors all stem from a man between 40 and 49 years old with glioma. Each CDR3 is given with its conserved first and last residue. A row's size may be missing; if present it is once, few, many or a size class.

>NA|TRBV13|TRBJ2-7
CASSLGQGAVEQYF
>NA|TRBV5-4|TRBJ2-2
CASSPPPGSPSGELFF
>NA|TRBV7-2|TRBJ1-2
CASSRELTTYGYTF
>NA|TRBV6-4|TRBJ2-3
CASSDSRGFGTDTQYF
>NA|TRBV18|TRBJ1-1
CASSTGGGTEAFF
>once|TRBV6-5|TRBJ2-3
CASRPQGAPTDTQYF
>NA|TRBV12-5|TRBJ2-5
CASGTPLAGTFQETQYF
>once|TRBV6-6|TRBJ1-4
CASRTGAIGEKLFF
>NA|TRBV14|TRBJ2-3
CASSVWGLGTDTQYF
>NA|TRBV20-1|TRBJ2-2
CSARGIGELFF
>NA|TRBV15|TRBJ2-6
CATSRDPPESSGANVLTF
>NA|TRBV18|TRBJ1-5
CASSPPGQGVGQPQHF
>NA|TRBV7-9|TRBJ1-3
CASSLGTFGNTIYF
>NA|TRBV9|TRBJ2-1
CASSVGTSGIVEQFF
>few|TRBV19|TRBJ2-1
CASRAGGRVGSYNEQFF
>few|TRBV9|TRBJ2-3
CASRKTSGRTDTQYF
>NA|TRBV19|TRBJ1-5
CASSILGDGISNQPQHF
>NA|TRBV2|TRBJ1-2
CASSEGIGYTF
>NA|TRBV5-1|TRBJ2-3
CASSRDRGEGTQYF
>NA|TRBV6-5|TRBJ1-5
CASSYSGFGGQPQHF
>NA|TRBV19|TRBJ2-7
CASSPLTGQGHSYEQYF
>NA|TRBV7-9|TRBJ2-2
CSLSEGYAGELFF
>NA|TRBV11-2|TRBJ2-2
CASSKQQGAPGELFF
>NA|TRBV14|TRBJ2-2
CASSRDRVRGGELFF
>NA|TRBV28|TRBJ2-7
CALGKTSSYEQYF
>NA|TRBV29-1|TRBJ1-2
CSVYLGQGVFGYTF
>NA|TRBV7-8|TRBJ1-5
CASSSRGNSNQPQHF
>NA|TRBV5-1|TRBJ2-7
CASSLGGVRDGQYF
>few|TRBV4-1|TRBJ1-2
CASSQGGGVYGYTF
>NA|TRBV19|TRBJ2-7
CASSMSGGQYEQYF
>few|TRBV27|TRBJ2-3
CASSLSLTSGSTDTQYF